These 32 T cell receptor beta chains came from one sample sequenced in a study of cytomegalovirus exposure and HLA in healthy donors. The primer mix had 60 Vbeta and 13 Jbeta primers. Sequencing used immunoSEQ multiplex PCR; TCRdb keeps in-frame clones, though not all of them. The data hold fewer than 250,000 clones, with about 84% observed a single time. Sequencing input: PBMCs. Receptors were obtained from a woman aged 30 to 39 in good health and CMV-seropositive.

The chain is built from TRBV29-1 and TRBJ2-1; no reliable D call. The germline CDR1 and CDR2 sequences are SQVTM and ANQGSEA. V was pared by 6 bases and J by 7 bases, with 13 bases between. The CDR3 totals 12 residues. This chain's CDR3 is CSVGLVVNEQFF. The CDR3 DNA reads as TGCAGCGTCGGCCTAGTGGTAAATGAGCAGTTCTTC.

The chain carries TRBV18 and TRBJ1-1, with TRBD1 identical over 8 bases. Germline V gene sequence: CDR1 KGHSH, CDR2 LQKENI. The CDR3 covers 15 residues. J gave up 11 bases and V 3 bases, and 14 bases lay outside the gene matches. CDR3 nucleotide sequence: TGTGCCAGCTCACCCTCTCCGGGGACAGGTGCTACGGCTTTCTTT. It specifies CASSPSPGTGATAFF.

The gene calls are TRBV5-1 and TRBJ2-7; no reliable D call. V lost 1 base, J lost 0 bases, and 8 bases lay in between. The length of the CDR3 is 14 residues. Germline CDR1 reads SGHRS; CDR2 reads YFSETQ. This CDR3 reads CASSLLPSSYEQYF. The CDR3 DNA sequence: TGCGCCAGCAGCTTGCTACCATCCTCCTACGAGCAGTACTTC. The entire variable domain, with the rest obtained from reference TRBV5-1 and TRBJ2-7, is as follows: KAGVTQTPRYLIKTRGQQVTLSCSPISGHRSVSWYQQTPGQGLQFLFEYFSETQRNKGNFPGRFSGRQFSNSRSEMNVSTLELGDSALYLCASSLLPSSYEQYFGPGTRLTVT.

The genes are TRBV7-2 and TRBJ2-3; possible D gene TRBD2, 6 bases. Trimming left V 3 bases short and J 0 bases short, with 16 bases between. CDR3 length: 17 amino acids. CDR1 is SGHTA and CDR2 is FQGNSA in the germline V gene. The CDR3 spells CASSFRLGESSTDTQYF. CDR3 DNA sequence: TGTGCCAGCAGCTTCCGACTAGGGGAATCTAGCACAGATACGCAGTATTTT.

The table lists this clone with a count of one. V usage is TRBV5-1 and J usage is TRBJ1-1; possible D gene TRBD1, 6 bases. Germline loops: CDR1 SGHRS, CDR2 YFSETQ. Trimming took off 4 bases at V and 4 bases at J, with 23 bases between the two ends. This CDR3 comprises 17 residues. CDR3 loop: CASSLAGVSSPTTEAFF. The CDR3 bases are TGCGCCAGCAGCCTTGCAGGGGTTTCATCCCCAACCACTGAAGCTTTCTTT.

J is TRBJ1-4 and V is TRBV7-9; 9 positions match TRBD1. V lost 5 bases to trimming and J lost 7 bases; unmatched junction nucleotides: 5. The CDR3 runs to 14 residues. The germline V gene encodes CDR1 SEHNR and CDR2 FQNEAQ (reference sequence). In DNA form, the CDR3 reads TGTGCCAGCAGCAACAGGGGGCGAGGTGAAAAACTGTTTTTT. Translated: CASSNRGRGEKLFF. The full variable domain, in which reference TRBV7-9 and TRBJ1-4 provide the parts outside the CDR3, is DTGVSQNPRHKITKRGQNVTFRCDPISEHNRLYWYRQTLGQGPEFLTYFQNEAQLEKSRLLSDRFSAERPKGSFSTLEIQRTEQGDSAMYLCASSNRGRGEKLFFGSGTQLSVL.

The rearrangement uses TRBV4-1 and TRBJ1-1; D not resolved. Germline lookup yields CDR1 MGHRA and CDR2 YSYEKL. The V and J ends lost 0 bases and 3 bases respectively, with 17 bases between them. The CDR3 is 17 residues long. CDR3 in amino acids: CASSQERGMARDTEAFF. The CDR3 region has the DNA TGCGCCAGCAGCCAAGAAAGAGGGATGGCCAGAGACACTGAAGCTTTCTTT.

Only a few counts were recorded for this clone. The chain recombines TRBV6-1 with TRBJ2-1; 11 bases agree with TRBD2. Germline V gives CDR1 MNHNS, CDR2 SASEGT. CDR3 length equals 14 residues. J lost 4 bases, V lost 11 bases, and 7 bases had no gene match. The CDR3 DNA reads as TGTGCCGTTTCTAGGACTAGCGGGTACAATGAGCAGTTCTTC. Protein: CAVSRTSGYNEQFF.

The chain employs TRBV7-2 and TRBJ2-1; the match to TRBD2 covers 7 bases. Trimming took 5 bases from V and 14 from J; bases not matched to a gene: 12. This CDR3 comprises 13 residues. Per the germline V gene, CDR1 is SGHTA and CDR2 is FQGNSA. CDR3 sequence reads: CASSHLLAKEKFF. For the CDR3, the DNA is TGTGCCAGCAGCCACCTACTAGCGAAAGAGAAGTTCTTC.

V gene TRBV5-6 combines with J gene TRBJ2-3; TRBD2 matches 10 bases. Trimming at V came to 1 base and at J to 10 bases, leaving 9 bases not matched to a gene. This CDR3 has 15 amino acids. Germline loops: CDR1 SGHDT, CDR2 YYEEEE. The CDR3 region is CASSLLAGALGSQYF. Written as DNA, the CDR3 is TGTGCCAGCAGCTTGCTAGCGGGAGCCCTCGGGTCGCAGTATTTT.

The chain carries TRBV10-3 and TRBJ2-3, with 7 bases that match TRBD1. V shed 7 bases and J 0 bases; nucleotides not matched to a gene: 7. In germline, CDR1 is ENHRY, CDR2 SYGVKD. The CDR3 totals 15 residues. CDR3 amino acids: CAITRGPLSTDTQYF. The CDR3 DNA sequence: TGTGCCATCACAAGGGGGCCCCTTAGCACAGATACGCAGTATTTT.

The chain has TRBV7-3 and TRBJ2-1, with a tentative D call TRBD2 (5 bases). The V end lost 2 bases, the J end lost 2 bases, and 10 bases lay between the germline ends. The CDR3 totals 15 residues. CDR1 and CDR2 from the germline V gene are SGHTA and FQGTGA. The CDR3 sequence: CASSLGLAAYNEQFF. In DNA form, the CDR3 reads TGTGCCAGCAGCTTAGGGCTAGCTGCCTACAATGAGCAGTTCTTC.

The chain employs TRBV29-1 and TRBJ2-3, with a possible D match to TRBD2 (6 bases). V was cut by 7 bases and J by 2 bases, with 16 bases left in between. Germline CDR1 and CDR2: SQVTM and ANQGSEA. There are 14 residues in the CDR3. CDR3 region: CSAAGGTFTDTQYF. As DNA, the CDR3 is TGCAGCGCCGCTGGCGGGACCTTCACAGATACGCAGTATTTT.

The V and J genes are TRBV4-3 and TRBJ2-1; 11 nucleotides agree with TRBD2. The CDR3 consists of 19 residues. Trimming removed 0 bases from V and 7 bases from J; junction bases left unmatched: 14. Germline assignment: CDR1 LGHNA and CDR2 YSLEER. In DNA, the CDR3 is TGCGCCAGCAGCCAAGAAATACTAGCGGGAGTTTTCGTGTCGAATGAGCAGTTCTTC. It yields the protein CASSQEILAGVFVSNEQFF.

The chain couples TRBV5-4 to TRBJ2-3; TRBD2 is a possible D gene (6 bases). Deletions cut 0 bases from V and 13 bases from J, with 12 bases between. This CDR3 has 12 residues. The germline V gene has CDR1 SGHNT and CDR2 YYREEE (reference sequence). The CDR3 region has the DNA TGTGCCAGCAGCTTGGAGGCGGGAAAGGAGTATTTT. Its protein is CASSLEAGKEYF.

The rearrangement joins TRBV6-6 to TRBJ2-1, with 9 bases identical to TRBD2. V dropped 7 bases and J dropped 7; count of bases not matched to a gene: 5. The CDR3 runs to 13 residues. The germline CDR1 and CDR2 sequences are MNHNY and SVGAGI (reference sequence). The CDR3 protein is CASMAGGGNEQFF. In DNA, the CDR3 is TGTGCCAGCATGGCGGGAGGGGGTAATGAGCAGTTCTTC.

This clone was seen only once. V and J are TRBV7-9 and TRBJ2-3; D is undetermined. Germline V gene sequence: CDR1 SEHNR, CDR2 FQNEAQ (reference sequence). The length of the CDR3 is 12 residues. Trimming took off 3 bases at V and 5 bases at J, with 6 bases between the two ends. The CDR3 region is CASSLTGDTQYF. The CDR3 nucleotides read TGTGCCAGCAGCTTGACGGGAGATACGCAGTATTTT.

The CDR3 spells CATSRHTGVETQYF. The CDR3, as DNA: TGTGCCACCAGCAGACATACGGGAGTAGAGACCCAGTACTTC. This chain uses TRBV15 with TRBJ2-5; TRBD2 might be the D (6 bases). V lost 2 bases to trimming and J lost 4 bases, with 11 bases between them. Germline V gene data show CDR1 as LNHNV and CDR2 as YYDKDF (reference sequence). This CDR3 comprises 14 residues.

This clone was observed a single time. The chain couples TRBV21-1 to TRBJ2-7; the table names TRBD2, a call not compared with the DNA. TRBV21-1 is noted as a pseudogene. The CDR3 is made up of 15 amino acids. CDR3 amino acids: CASNLRGGRVYEQYF. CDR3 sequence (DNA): TGTGCCAGCAATTTGCGGGGCGGGCGGGTCTACGAGCAGTACTTC.

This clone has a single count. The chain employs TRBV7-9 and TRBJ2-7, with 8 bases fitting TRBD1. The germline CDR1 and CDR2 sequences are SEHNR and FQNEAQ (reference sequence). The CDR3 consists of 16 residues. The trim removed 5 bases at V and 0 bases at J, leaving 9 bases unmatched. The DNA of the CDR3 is TGTGCCAGCAGCACCCTGGACAGGGTCCTCTCCTACGAGCAGTACTTC. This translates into CASSTLDRVLSYEQYF. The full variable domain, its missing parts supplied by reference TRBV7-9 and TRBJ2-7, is DTGVSQNPRHKITKRGQNVTFRCDPISEHNRLYWYRQTLGQGPEFLTYFQNEAQLEKSRLLSDRFSAERPKGSFSTLEIQRTEQGDSAMYLCASSTLDRVLSYEQYFGPGTRLTVT.

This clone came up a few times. This CDR3 is CASSSTLGGGYEKLFF. DNA for the CDR3: TGCGCCAGCAGCTCCACCCTAGGAGGAGGCTATGAAAAACTGTTTTTT. The gene calls are TRBV5-1 and TRBJ1-4; D is unclear. The CDR3 extends over 16 amino acids. Per germline, CDR1 SGHRS and CDR2 YFSETQ. The V gene lost 3 bases and the J gene lost 6 bases, with 18 bases spanning the gap.

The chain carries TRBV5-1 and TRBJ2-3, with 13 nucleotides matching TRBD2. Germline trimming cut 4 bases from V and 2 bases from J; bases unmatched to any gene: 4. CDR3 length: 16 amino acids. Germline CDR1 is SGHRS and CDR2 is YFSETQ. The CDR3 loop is CASSGGLAGFTDTQYF. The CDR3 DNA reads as TGCGCCAGCAGCGGGGGACTAGCGGGATTCACAGATACGCAGTATTTT.

CDR3 DNA sequence: TGTGCCATCAGTGAGTCTAGAGAATCCCACAAAAACATTCAGTACTTC. Translating it yields CAISESRESHKNIQYF. The chain combines TRBV10-3 with TRBJ2-4; D is ambiguous. This CDR3 contains 16 residues. Germline CDR1 reads ENHRY; CDR2 reads SYGVKD. Trimming removed 0 bases at V and 3 bases at J, with 12 bases between.

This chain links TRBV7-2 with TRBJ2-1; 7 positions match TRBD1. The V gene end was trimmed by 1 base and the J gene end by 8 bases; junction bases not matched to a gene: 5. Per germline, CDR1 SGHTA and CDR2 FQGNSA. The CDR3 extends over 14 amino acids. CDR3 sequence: CASSLEQGLHEQFF. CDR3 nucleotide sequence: TGTGCCAGCAGCTTAGAACAGGGGCTTCATGAGCAGTTCTTC.

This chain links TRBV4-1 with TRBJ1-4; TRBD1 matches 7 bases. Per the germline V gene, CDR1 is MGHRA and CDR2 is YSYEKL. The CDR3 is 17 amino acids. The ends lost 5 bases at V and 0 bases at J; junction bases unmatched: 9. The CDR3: CASSFRDREATNEKLFF. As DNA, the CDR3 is TGCGCCAGCAGCTTCCGGGACAGAGAAGCAACTAATGAAAAACTGTTTTTT.

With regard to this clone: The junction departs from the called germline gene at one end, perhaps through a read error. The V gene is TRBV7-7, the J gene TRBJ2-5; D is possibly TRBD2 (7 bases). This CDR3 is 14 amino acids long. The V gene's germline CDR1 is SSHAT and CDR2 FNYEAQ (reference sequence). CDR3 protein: CASSLSGEGETQYF. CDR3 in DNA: TGTGCTAGCAGCTTATCAGGGGAGGGAGAGACCCAGTACTTC.

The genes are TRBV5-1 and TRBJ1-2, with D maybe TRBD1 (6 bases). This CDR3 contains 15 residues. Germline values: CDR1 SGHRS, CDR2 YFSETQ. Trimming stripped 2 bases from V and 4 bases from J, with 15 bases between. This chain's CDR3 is CASSFTGPRSYGYTF. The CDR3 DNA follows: TGCGCCAGCAGCTTCACAGGGCCCCGAAGCTATGGCTACACCTTC.

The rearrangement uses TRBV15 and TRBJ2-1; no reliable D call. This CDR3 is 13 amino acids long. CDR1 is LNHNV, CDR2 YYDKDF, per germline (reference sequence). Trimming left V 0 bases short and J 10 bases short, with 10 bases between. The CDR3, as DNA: TGTGCCACCAGCAGAGATCCAGGTGACGAGCAGTTCTTC. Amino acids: CATSRDPGDEQFF.

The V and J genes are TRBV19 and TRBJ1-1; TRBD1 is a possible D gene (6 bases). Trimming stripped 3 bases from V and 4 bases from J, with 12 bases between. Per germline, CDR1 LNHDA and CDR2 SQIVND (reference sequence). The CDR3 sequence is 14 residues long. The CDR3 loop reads CASSMQGRGTEAFF. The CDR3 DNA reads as TGTGCCAGTAGTATGCAGGGGAGAGGCACTGAAGCTTTCTTT.

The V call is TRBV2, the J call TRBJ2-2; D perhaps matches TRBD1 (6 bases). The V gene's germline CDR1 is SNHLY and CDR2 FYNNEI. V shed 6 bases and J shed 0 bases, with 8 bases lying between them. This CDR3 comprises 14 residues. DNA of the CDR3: TGTGCCAGCAGACAGGGACCGAACACCGGGGAGCTGTTTTTT. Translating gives CASRQGPNTGELFF. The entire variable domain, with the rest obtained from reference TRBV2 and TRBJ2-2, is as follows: EPEVTQTPSHQVTQMGQEVILRCVPISNHLYFYWYRQILGQKVEFLVSFYNNEISEKSEIFDDQFSVERPDGSNFTLKIRSTKLEDSAMYFCASRQGPNTGELFFGEGSRLTVL.

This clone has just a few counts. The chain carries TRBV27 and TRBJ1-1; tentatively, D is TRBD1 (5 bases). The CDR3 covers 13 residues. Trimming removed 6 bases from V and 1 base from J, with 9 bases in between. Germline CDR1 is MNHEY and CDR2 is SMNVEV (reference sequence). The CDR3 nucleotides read TGTGCCAGCAGCCTCGGGGGGAACACTGAAGCTTTCTTT. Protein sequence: CASSLGGNTEAFF.

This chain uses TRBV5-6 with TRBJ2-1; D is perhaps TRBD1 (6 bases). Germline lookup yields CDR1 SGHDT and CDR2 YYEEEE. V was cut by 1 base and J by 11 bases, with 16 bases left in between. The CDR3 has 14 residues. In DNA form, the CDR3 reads TGTGCCAGCAGCTTGCCCTCGGGACACTCCAAGCAGTTCTTC. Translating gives CASSLPSGHSKQFF. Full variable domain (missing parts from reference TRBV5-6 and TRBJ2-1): DAGVTQSPTHLIKTRGQQVTLRCSPKSGHDTVSWYQQALGQGPQFIFQYYEEEERQRGNFPDRFSGHQFPNYSSELNVNALLLGDSALYLCASSLPSGHSKQFFGPGTRLTVL.